These 31 T cell receptor beta chains share one sample of origin, sequenced in a study of T cell repertoires in cytomegalovirus infection. One entry per CDR3 protein results from TCRdb running MiXCR on the reads. The sample consists of around 300,000 distinct CDR3 sequences, approximately 22% of them appearing once. These receptors' targets are unknown. Sequenced material: cultured PBMCs, taken from culture after CMV antigen stimulation. The source is a human donor in good health (CMV status not recorded). Some clones in this sample may be carry-over from other donors' samples.

The V and J genes are TRBV6-2 or TRBV6-3 and TRBJ1-3; no clear D. CDR1 and CDR2 (germline): MNHEY, SVGEGT. The CDR3 spans 16 residues. V was cut by 2 bases and J by 0 bases, with 11 bases left in between. As DNA, the CDR3 is TGTGCCAGCAGTTACACTCGGGAGAGCTCTGGAAACACCATATATTTT. Its translation: CASSYTRESSGNTIYF.

This clonotype was observed a few times. Here the CDR3 DNA reads TGCGCCAGCAGCCCCACTAGCCACTACGAGCAGTACTTC. It is translated as CASSPTSHYEQYF. V gene TRBV4-1 combines with J gene TRBJ2-7; TRBD2 might be the D (6 bases). The CDR3 loop spans 13 amino acids. V lost 4 bases and J lost 3, with 10 bases in between. CDR1 and CDR2 from the germline V gene are MGHRA and YSYEKL.

In its sample, this clonotype was seen many times. The chain uses TRBV7-2 and TRBJ1-1, with D hard to call. V lost 1 base and J lost 1, with 10 bases in between. CDR1 is SGHTA, CDR2 FQGNSA, per germline. This CDR3 has 15 residues. The CDR3 bases are TGTGCCAGCAGCTTAGGCTCGGCCAGGAACACTGAAGCTTTCTTT. It yields the protein CASSLGSARNTEAFF. Supplemented by reference TRBV7-2 and TRBJ1-1, the full variable domain reads GAGVSQSPSNKVTEKGKDVELRCDPISGHTALYWYRQSLGQGLEFLIYFQGNSAPDKSGLPSDRFSAERTGGSVSTLTIQRTQQEDSAVYLCASSLGSARNTEAFFGQGTRLTVV.

The chain joins TRBV29-1 to TRBJ2-2, with TRBD2 matching over 11 bases. Unmatched junction bases numbered 9, after V lost 7 bases and J lost 5 bases. The CDR3 has 15 residues. The germline CDR1 and CDR2 sequences are SQVTM and ANQGSEA. CDR3 protein: CSGVAGGPRTGELFF. CDR3 DNA sequence: TGCAGCGGTGTAGCGGGAGGGCCGAGGACCGGGGAGCTGTTTTTT.

The CDR3 DNA reads TGCGCCAGCAGCGCCGGTGGGACTAGCGCCACCGGGGAGCTGTTTTTT. As protein: CASSAGGTSATGELFF. This chain links TRBV5-1 with TRBJ2-2, with TRBD2 identical over 10 bases. The CDR3 consists of 16 residues. The junction had 7 bases not matched to a gene; V was cut back by 4 bases and J by 4 bases. Germline CDR1 is SGHRS and CDR2 is YFSETQ. The variable domain in full, with the rest retrieved from reference TRBV5-1 and TRBJ2-2, is KAGVTQTPRYLIKTRGQQVTLSCSPISGHRSVSWYQQTPGQGLQFLFEYFSETQRNKGNFPGRFSGRQFSNSRSEMNVSTLELGDSALYLCASSAGGTSATGELFFGEGSRLTVL.

CDR3 DNA sequence: TGTGCCAGCAGTTTCGTTTTGGGGCTCCAAACCATCAATGAGCAGTTCTTC. Protein: CASSFVLGLQTINEQFF. This rearrangement joins TRBV12-3 or TRBV12-4 to TRBJ2-1; maybe TRBD1 (5 bases). V gave up 3 bases and J gave up 6 bases, with 21 bases separating them. This CDR3 region has 17 residues.

J is TRBJ2-1 and V is TRBV30; D possibly corresponds to TRBD2 (5 bases). The CDR3 is made up of 15 amino acids. Per germline, CDR1 GTSNPN and CDR2 SVGIG (reference sequence). V was shortened by 5 bases and J by 1 base, with 15 bases between the two germline ends. The CDR3 sequence: CAWGLSRRSYNEQFF. CDR3 nucleotides: TGTGCCTGGGGTCTCTCCAGGAGGTCCTACAATGAGCAGTTCTTC.

This clonotype was observed a handful of times. The J gene is TRBJ2-1, the V gene TRBV11-2; D gene ambiguous. Per germline, CDR1 SGHAT and CDR2 FQNNGV. The CDR3 is made up of 17 amino acids. Trimming left V 2 bases short and J 2 bases short, with 16 bases between. CDR3 bases: TGTGCCAGCAGCTTAAGGTTAGGGCTCACAGCCTACAATGAGCAGTTCTTC. It yields the protein CASSLRLGLTAYNEQFF.

The chain recombines TRBV25-1 with TRBJ1-1; a possible D gene is TRBD1 (5 bases). V dropped 3 bases and J dropped 7 bases, with 12 bases sitting between them. This CDR3 contains 13 residues. The V gene's germline CDR1 is MGHDK and CDR2 SYGVNS. The CDR3 DNA follows: TGTGCCAGCAGTGACGGGGGTCAGGATGAAGCTTTCTTT. This codes for CASSDGGQDEAFF.

The gene calls are TRBV27 and TRBJ2-7; D is perhaps TRBD1 or TRBD2 (5 bases each). The germline V gene encodes CDR1 MNHEY and CDR2 SMNVEV (reference sequence). This CDR3 is 12 amino acids long. V shed 5 bases and J shed 6 bases, with 11 bases lying between them. This chain's CDR3 is CASSPGRREQYF. DNA for the CDR3: TGTGCCAGCAGTCCGGGACGACGCGAGCAGTACTTC.

This clonotype was observed a handful of times. The chain uses TRBV6-1 and TRBJ1-2; D is unclear. Trimming took off 6 bases at V and 3 bases at J, with 5 bases between the two ends. Per the germline V gene, CDR1 is MNHNS and CDR2 is SASEGT. The CDR3 is 11 amino acids. CDR3 in DNA: TGTGCCAGCAGGCGAGACTATGGCTACACCTTC. It codes for CASRRDYGYTF.

Of note for this clonotype: A clone one base away is much larger, so this may be a read error. The chain has TRBV6-6 and TRBJ2-7; D gene ambiguous. The CDR3 spans 13 residues. Per the germline V gene, CDR1 is MNHNY and CDR2 is SVGAGI (reference sequence). As DNA, the CDR3 is TGTGCCAGCAGCCGACAAAACTCCTGCGAGCAGTACGTC. This encodes CASSRQNSCEQYV.

This clonotype has a count of ten or more. The V and J genes are TRBV5-3 and TRBJ2-5, with unresolved D. TRBV5-3 is sorted into the ORF group, with uncertain function. The CDR3 runs to 15 residues. Deletions cut 8 bases from V and 1 base from J, with 18 bases between. In DNA form, the CDR3 reads TGTGCCAGCAACCTGGTCCGGCAGCCCCAAGAGACCCAGTACTTC. Residues: CASNLVRQPQETQYF.

The rearrangement links TRBV19 to TRBJ2-7; 10 bases match TRBD2. V gave up 2 bases and J gave up 0 bases; unmatched junction bases: 1. The CDR3 spans 15 residues. Germline V lookup: CDR1 LNHDA, CDR2 SQIVND (reference sequence). CDR3 in DNA: TGTGCCAGTAGTATACTAGCGGGAGACTCCTACGAGCAGTACTTC. Translating gives CASSILAGDSYEQYF.

The chain has TRBV30 and TRBJ1-1; unclear D gene. V lost 2 bases, J lost 0 bases, and 7 bases lay in between. The V gene's germline CDR1 is GTSNPN and CDR2 SVGIG (reference sequence). CDR3 length: 13 residues. Here the CDR3 reads CAWSTQLNTEAFF. For the CDR3, the DNA is TGTGCCTGGAGTACCCAACTGAACACTGAAGCTTTCTTT.

This clonotype was counted at least ten times. The V and J genes are TRBV7-2 and TRBJ2-7; 8 nucleotides line up with TRBD2. V dropped 7 bases and J dropped 7; count of bases not matched to a gene: 6. The germline V gene has CDR1 SGHTA and CDR2 FQGNSA. The CDR3 spans 12 residues. The CDR3 nucleotides are TGTGCCAGCATCGGGGGGGGCTTTGAGCAGTACTTC. Protein sequence: CASIGGGFEQYF.

Many counts were recorded for this clonotype. This sequence joins TRBV7-2 and TRBJ2-5; 16 bases are a match to TRBD2. CDR3 size: 18 residues. In germline, CDR1 is SGHTA, CDR2 FQGNSA. V gave up 5 bases and J gave up 2 bases; unmatched junction bases: 8. CDR3: CASSPGTSGRVKQETQYF. The CDR3 region has the DNA TGTGCCAGCAGCCCCGGGACTAGCGGGAGGGTTAAGCAAGAGACCCAGTACTTC.

In its sample, this clonotype was seen a few times. This sequence joins TRBV11-1 and TRBJ2-1; possibly TRBD2 for D (6 bases). Per germline, CDR1 SGHAT and CDR2 FQDESV (reference sequence). This CDR3 is 13 amino acids long. V was pared by 5 bases and J by 9 bases, with 14 bases between. The CDR3 DNA reads TGTGCCAGCAGCCCCGGACTATGGTTTGAGCAGTTCTTC. This encodes CASSPGLWFEQFF.

J is TRBJ1-6 and V is TRBV18, with D perhaps TRBD1 (6 bases). The CDR3 is 14 amino acids. The ends were cut back, 3 bases at V and 8 bases at J, with 11 bases in the middle. Germline CDR1 reads KGHSH; CDR2 reads LQKENI. CDR3 sequence (DNA): TGTGCCAGCTCACCGAGGGACACGGATTCACCCCTCCACTTT. This encodes CASSPRDTDSPLHF.

This clonotype was counted a few times. The J gene is TRBJ1-2, the V gene TRBV7-2, with D uncertain. The CDR3 has 13 residues. Trimming stripped 5 bases from V and 5 bases from J, with 12 bases between. Germline V CDR1 and CDR2: SGHTA, FQGNSA. CDR3 sequence (DNA): TGTGCCAGCAGCCAGGACGGACTTTATGGCTACACCTTC. Its translation is CASSQDGLYGYTF.

This clonotype appeared a few times. J is TRBJ2-1 and V is TRBV9, with no clear D. Germline-derived CDR1 and CDR2 are SGDLS and YYNGEE. V was shortened by 0 bases and J by 5 bases, with 9 bases between the two germline ends. This CDR3 comprises 14 residues. The CDR3 loop is CASSVGVGNNEQFF. In DNA, the CDR3 is TGTGCCAGCAGCGTAGGCGTCGGCAACAATGAGCAGTTCTTC.

The chain recombines TRBV2 with TRBJ2-7, with TRBD1 matching 7 bases. With 5 bases clipped from V and 7 bases from J, the junction kept 5 bases outside the gene matches. The CDR3 consists of 12 residues. CDR1 and CDR2 from the germline V gene are SNHLY and FYNNEI. CDR3 DNA sequence: TGTGCCAGCAGTAGGGACAGTCGGGAGCAGTACGTC. It codes for CASSRDSREQYV.

The V gene is TRBV30, the J gene TRBJ1-4, with D tentatively TRBD1 (5 bases). The germline CDR1 and CDR2 sequences are GTSNPN and SVGIG (reference sequence). The germline V and J ends were trimmed by 0 bases and 7 bases, with 12 bases remaining between them. This CDR3 comprises 14 residues. CDR3 nucleotides: TGTGCCTGGAGTGTTTTGTCGGGGGGTGAAAAACTGTTTTTT. As protein: CAWSVLSGGEKLFF.

In this sample, this clonotype turned up many times. The chain couples TRBV11-3 to TRBJ2-1; the D gene is possibly TRBD2 (6 bases). This CDR3 has 16 amino acids. The V end lost 5 bases, the J end lost 6 bases, and 20 bases lay between the germline ends. The germline gives CDR1 SGHNT, CDR2 YENEEA. The CDR3 is CASSQTGLAGPNEQFF. The CDR3 DNA sequence: TGTGCCAGCAGCCAAACGGGACTGGCCGGGCCCAATGAGCAGTTCTTC.

The chain recombines TRBV11-2 with TRBJ2-5, with D uncertain. With 0 bases removed from V and 6 bases from J, the gap between germline ends came to 8 bases. CDR1 is SGHAT and CDR2 is FQNNGV in the germline V gene. This CDR3 is 13 amino acids long. CDR3 protein: CASSLDGSQTQYF. The CDR3 DNA reads TGTGCCAGCAGCTTAGACGGCAGCCAGACCCAGTACTTC.

On this clonotype: Since a much larger clone is just one base distant, this may be a read error. The chain combines TRBV7-2 with TRBJ2-4, with D perhaps TRBD1 or TRBD2 (5 bases each). Germline-derived CDR1 and CDR2 are SGHTA and FQGNSA. CDR3 size: 14 residues. Trimming removed 5 bases at V and 12 bases at J, with 20 bases between. CDR3 sequence: CASSRVLGDVPQYF. The DNA for the CDR3 is TGTGCCAGCAGCCGCGTGTTGGGGGACGTCCCTCAGTACTTC.

This clonotype was observed a handful of times. CDR3 DNA: TGTGCCAGCAGCGTCCAAGCGGGAGGGCCCGGAGAGACCCAGTACTTC. As protein: CASSVQAGGPGETQYF. The chain uses TRBV7-3 and TRBJ2-5, with 10 bases lining up with TRBD2. CDR3 length: 16 residues. Germline V gene lookup returns CDR1 SGHTA and CDR2 FQGTGA. With V trimmed by 5 bases and J by 4 bases, 10 bases remained unmatched.

This clonotype has more than one count but fewer than ten. The CDR3 DNA reads TGCAGCGCCCTAAAGGGACTAGCGGGCAATGAGCAGTTCTTC. Translating gives CSALKGLAGNEQFF. The chain couples TRBV29-1 to TRBJ2-1, with 12 bases fitting TRBD2. The ends lost 7 bases at V and 6 bases at J; junction bases unmatched: 7. The CDR3 is made up of 14 amino acids. CDR1 and CDR2 from the germline V gene are SQVTM and ANQGSEA.

This chain links TRBV20-1 with TRBJ1-1; tentatively, D is TRBD1 (5 bases). The CDR3 has 11 residues. Per the germline V gene, CDR1 is DFQATT and CDR2 is SNEGSKA (reference sequence). V was pared by 1 base and J by 11 bases, with 11 bases between. CDR3 sequence (DNA): TGCAGTGCTAGAGCGGCGGGGGGGGCTTTCTTT. It encodes CSARAAGGAFF.

The chain uses TRBV9 and TRBJ1-6; D possibly corresponds to TRBD1 (5 bases). V dropped 3 bases and J dropped 3 bases, with 10 bases sitting between them. This CDR3 spans 15 amino acids. CDR1 and CDR2 (germline): SGDLS, YYNGEE. This CDR3 reads CASSGGTDYNSPLHF. CDR3 bases: TGTGCCAGCAGCGGGGGGACGGACTATAATTCACCCCTCCACTTT. Full variable domain (rest looked up from reference TRBV9 and TRBJ1-6): DSGVTQTPKHLITATGQRVTLRCSPRSGDLSVYWYQQSLDQGLQFLIQYYNGEERAKGNILERFSAQQFPDLHSELNLSSLELGDSALYFCASSGGTDYNSPLHFGNGTRLTVT.

There are a few counts of this clonotype. This rearrangement joins TRBV7-2 to TRBJ1-4; D is ambiguous. This CDR3 is 15 amino acids long. CDR1 and CDR2 (germline): SGHTA, FQGNSA. Trimming removed 4 bases from V and 0 bases from J, with 9 bases in between. This CDR3 reads CASSSGLATNEKLFF. CDR3 nucleotide sequence: TGTGCCAGCAGCTCGGGCCTCGCAACTAATGAAAAACTGTTTTTT.